This entry describes one T cell receptor (beta chain). Sequenced by immunoSEQ multiplex PCR; TCRdb stores in-frame clones only, minus some. The table lists 90,000 to 100,000 clones, roughly 83% of them singletons, with about 10% in the top ten. This sample is part of a study of control samples from healthy donors and cancer patients. V was clipped by 6 bases and J by 8 bases, with 13 bases between them. This CDR3 contains 12 residues. The germline CDR1 and CDR2 sequences are SEHNR and FQNEAQ (reference sequence). This sequence originates from a woman aged 25 to 39 in good health. The chain links TRBV7-9 to TRBJ1-1; D remains unclear. What was sequenced was blood. CDR3 DNA sequence: TGTGCCAGCAGGCCTCCTCAAGCGGAAGCTTTCTTT. Translation gives CASRPPQAEAFF.